The clone carrying this T cell receptor (beta chain) was detected only a few times. The antigen remains undetermined. This sample stems from a study of CD8 T cells in ankylosing spondylitis. Findings and caveats of the study: Relatively scarce in peripheral blood, disease-linked clones were CD8+. Ankylosing spondylitis blood appeared to be characterized by a TCR beta motif of 8 or 9 highly homologous variants. Reactive arthritis synovial fluid and blood were previously reported to contain some motif variants.

The CDR3 totals 17 residues. Losses at the gene ends were 3 bases for V and 0 bases for J; bases not matched to a gene: 4. In germline, CDR1 is LNHDA, CDR2 SQIVND (reference sequence). TCRdb re-called the 5' RACE reads with MiXCR, one entry per CDR3 protein. The table has 220,000 or so distinct CDR3 sequences, approximately 16% seen once. The source is a male donor with ankylosing spondylitis. The specimen was blood, either unsorted or a sorted T cell fraction (not recorded which). This rearrangement joins TRBV19 to TRBJ2-1; 11 bases map to TRBD2. The CDR3 coding sequence is TGTGCCAGTAGTATCACTAGCGGGGGCCCCTCCTACAATGAGCAGTTCTTC. It yields the protein CASSITSGGPSYNEQFF.